A selection of T cell receptor beta chains follows, all from one sample in a study of blood T cells in healthy people across ages. TCRdb analysed the 5' RACE reads with MiXCR anew, one entry per CDR3 protein. Of about 1.4 million distinct CDR3 sequences in the sample, approximately 59% were seen once. The sequencing sample was made of blood. The receptor source for this set is a young man in good health. The CDR3 runs from the conserved cysteine through the conserved F or W. Fields, in order: J gene, D gene, V gene, clone size, CDR3 protein, CDR3 DNA. The D gene is left open where the match is weak. Some rows mark clone size as missing; the rest say once, few, many or name a class of expanded clone.

TRBJ2-3 | TRBD2 | TRBV9 | . | CASSVTSAIPDTQYF | TGTGCCAGCAGCGTAACTAGCGCGATTCCAGATACGCAGTATTTT
TRBJ2-7 | TRBD1 | TRBV9 | . | CASSPLDRGFDEQYF | TGTGCCAGCAGTCCCCTTGACAGGGGGTTCGACGAGCAGTACTTC
TRBJ2-7 | TRBD2 | TRBV29-1 | . | CSVVLAEATASYEQYF | TGCAGCGTTGTACTAGCGGAAGCAACCGCTTCCTACGAGCAGTACTTC
TRBJ2-3 | . | TRBV7-6 | once | CASSSDIGAGVADTQYF | TGTGCCAGCAGCTCCGATATCGGGGCAGGGGTAGCAGATACGCAGTATTTT
TRBJ1-2 | . | TRBV29-1 | few | CSVQDLSGYGYTF | TGCAGCGTTCAGGATCTTTCGGGCTATGGCTACACCTTC
TRBJ1-2 | TRBD1 | TRBV6-5 | . | CASSYLDRINYGYTF | TGTGCCAGCAGTTACTTGGACAGGATTAACTATGGCTACACCTTC
TRBJ2-5 | . | TRBV27 | . | CASSSSGTEETQYF | TGTGCCAGCAGTTCATCCGGGACGGAGGAGACCCAGTACTTC
TRBJ2-7 | TRBD2 | TRBV4-2 | . | CASSRFSGSEYEQYF | TGTGCCAGCAGCCGCTTTAGCGGGAGTGAGTACGAGCAGTACTTC
TRBJ2-2 | . | TRBV12-3/TRBV12-4 | . | CASSLEGGPTGELFF | TGTGCCAGCAGTTTAGAAGGGGGGCCCACCGGGGAGCTGTTTTTT
TRBJ1-1 | . | TRBV29-1 | . | CSVSGATEAFF | TGCAGCGTTTCGGGTGCCACTGAAGCTTTCTTT
TRBJ2-7 | . | TRBV25-1 | . | CASRSWGGVEQYF | TGTGCCTCCCGTTCGTGGGGGGGCGTCGAGCAGTACTTC
TRBJ2-7 | . | TRBV14 | . | CASSQVEWAEQYF | TGTGCCAGCAGCCAAGTAGAATGGGCCGAGCAGTACTTC
TRBJ2-1 | . | TRBV7-2 | . | CASSYTIPGVNGQFF | TGTGCCAGCAGCTATACTATCCCAGGGGTGAATGGGCAGTTCTTC
TRBJ2-5 | TRBD2 | TRBV7-2 | once | CASSLVFSGIRMETQYF | TGTGCCAGCAGCTTAGTTTTTAGCGGGATCCGTATGGAGACCCAGTACTTC
TRBJ2-4 | TRBD1 | TRBV3-1 | . | CASSVDGQESGNIQYF | TGTGCCAGCAGCGTTGACGGACAGGAGTCGGGCAACATTCAGTACTTC
TRBJ2-7 | . | TRBV28 | . | CASSLPSRLYEQYF | TGTGCCAGCAGTTTGCCAAGTCGGCTCTACGAGCAGTACTTC
TRBJ2-7 | . | TRBV13 | . | CASSPRGQLLGYEQYF | TGTGCCAGCAGTCCGCGGGGCCAGTTATTGGGGTACGAGCAGTACTTC
TRBJ1-6 | . | TRBV5-1 | few | CASSLNPGAQNSPLHF | TGCGCCAGCAGCTTGAATCCGGGCGCCCAAAATTCACCCCTCCACTTT
TRBJ2-5 | . | TRBV28 | . | CASSLRAGELQETQYF | TGTGCCAGCAGTCTCAGGGCAGGGGAATTACAGGAGACCCAGTACTTC
TRBJ2-1 | . | TRBV29-1 | few | CSQLGQSYNEQFF | TGCAGCCAGCTCGGACAGTCATACAATGAGCAGTTCTTC
TRBJ2-1 | TRBD2 | TRBV7-2 | . | CASSAHSGSAYNEQFF | TGTGCCAGCAGCGCCCATAGCGGGAGTGCCTACAATGAGCAGTTCTTC
TRBJ2-7 | . | TRBV10-3 | . | CATHWAGASGEQYF | TGTGCCACCCACTGGGCAGGGGCTTCGGGTGAGCAGTACTTC
TRBJ2-3 | . | TRBV7-6 | once | CASSLVWAGNADTQYF | TGTGCCAGCAGCTTAGTATGGGCGGGGAACGCAGATACGCAGTATTTT
TRBJ2-5 | TRBD2 | TRBV20-1 | . | CSARDDRRGAETQYF | TGCAGTGCTAGAGATGATCGGCGGGGGGCGGAGACCCAGTACTTC
TRBJ1-2 | . | TRBV6-6 | few | CASSPLRSSSNYGYTF | TGTGCCAGCAGTCCCCTCCGAAGTAGCTCTAACTATGGCTACACCTTC
TRBJ2-7 | . | TRBV4-3 | . | CAGSQTNIGEQYF | TGCGCCGGCAGCCAAACCAATATTGGGGAGCAGTACTTC
TRBJ2-4 | TRBD1 | TRBV2 | . | CASRWDRPLKNIQYF | TGTGCCAGCCGATGGGACAGGCCGCTCAAAAACATTCAGTACTTC
TRBJ2-1 | TRBD2 | TRBV27 | . | CASGLSTLRLAGGSSYNEQFF | TGTGCCAGCGGTTTATCCACACTTCGGCTAGCGGGTGGAAGCTCCTACAATGAGCAGTTCTTC
TRBJ2-1 | . | TRBV28 | . | CASSLSNREVNEQFF | TGTGCCAGCAGTTTGTCCAACAGGGAGGTCAATGAGCAGTTCTTC
TRBJ2-1 | . | TRBV20-1 | . | CSARRATEQFF | TGCAGTGCTAGGCGGGCCACTGAGCAGTTCTTC
TRBJ2-3 | TRBD2 | TRBV2 | . | CASSHTPLAGHTDTQYF | TGTGCCAGCAGTCACACCCCCTTAGCGGGGCACACAGATACGCAGTATTTT
TRBJ2-3 | . | TRBV29-1 | . | CSVEDGGNPDTQYF | TGCAGCGTTGAAGATGGGGGTAATCCTGATACGCAGTATTTT
TRBJ2-1 | . | TRBV6-2/TRBV6-3 | once | CASGGGAEQFF | TGTGCCAGCGGGGGGGGGGCTGAGCAGTTCTTC
TRBJ2-5 | . | TRBV6-1 | once | CASTPKPATETQYF | TGTGCCAGCACCCCTAAGCCGGCGACAGAGACCCAGTACTTC
TRBJ2-7 | . | TRBV12-3/TRBV12-4 | once | CASSLRDIVYEQYF | TGTGCCAGCAGTTTAAGAGATATAGTCTACGAGCAGTACTTC
TRBJ1-1 | . | TRBV6-6 | . | CASSAGTLGEAFF | TGTGCCAGCAGTGCCGGGACACTGGGAGAAGCTTTCTTT
TRBJ1-2 | . | TRBV9 | . | CASSASGTTYGYTF | TGTGCCAGCAGCGCCTCCGGGACAACCTATGGCTACACCTTC
TRBJ2-7 | . | TRBV2 | . | CASSENRGGEQYF | TGTGCCAGCAGTGAAAATCGGGGTGGCGAGCAGTACTTC
TRBJ1-4 | . | TRBV7-2 | . | CASSPTTGTNEKLFF | TGTGCCAGCAGCCCCACCACGGGGACTAATGAAAAACTGTTTTTT
TRBJ2-7 | . | TRBV5-1 | few | CASSPARGTPYEQYF | TGCGCCAGCAGCCCCGCGCGAGGAACCCCCTACGAGCAGTACTTC
TRBJ2-7 | TRBD1 | TRBV5-1 | few | CASSGWDRDYEQYF | TGCGCCAGCAGCGGATGGGACAGGGACTACGAGCAGTACTTC
TRBJ2-1 | TRBD2 | TRBV7-9 | . | CASSRLAGGLNTYNEQFF | TGTGCCAGCAGCCGACTAGCGGGAGGGCTCAATACCTACAATGAGCAGTTCTTC
TRBJ2-1 | . | TRBV6-2/TRBV6-3 | many | CASRDNEQFF | TGTGCCAGCAGGGACAATGAGCAGTTCTTC